Reported below is one TCR beta chain. The data were obtained in a study of blood T cell repertoires in COVID-19. Assay: immunoSEQ multiplex PCR; the TCRdb copy retains only in-frame clones and omits some. The table includes around 56,000 clones, over 75% detected once. Germline values: CDR1 MNHNS, CDR2 SASEGT. V dropped 2 bases and J dropped 1; count of bases not matched to a gene: 3. The CDR3 loop spans 15 amino acids. The gene calls are TRBV6-1 and TRBJ1-1; 8 bases are a match to TRBD1. This TCR derives from a man in his 60s with active or convalescent COVID-19. The sample comprised peripheral blood. CDR3 nucleotide sequence: TGTGCCAGCAGTGAATATACAGGGGGGAACACTGAAGCTTTCTTT. It is translated as CASSEYTGGNTEAFF.